These 22 T cell receptor beta chains originate from one sample sequenced in a study of blood T cells in healthy people across ages. PCR was performed a second time for about 7 to 12 cycles using a sample-barcoded 5' primer and a J-beta primer mix. TCRdb re-derived calls from the 5' RACE reads in MiXCR, one entry per CDR3 protein. The table includes fewer than 1 million distinct CDR3 sequences, under 55% detected once. Sequencing was carried out using blood. These receptors were collected from a man in his fifties or sixties in good health.

A few counts support this clonotype. The chain uses TRBV29-1 and TRBJ2-3; 10 nucleotides align to TRBD2. J was trimmed by 3 bases and V by 7 bases; bases with no gene match: 7. The CDR3 is 14 residues long. Looked up from germline, CDR1 is SQVTM and CDR2 is ANQGSEA. CDR3 nucleotide sequence: TGCAGCGCGTCCGGGACTAGCGATACAGATACGCAGTATTTT. Its protein is CSASGTSDTDTQYF.

This clonotype turned up a few times. This sequence joins TRBV20-1 and TRBJ1-4; D gene unclear. CDR1 DFQATT and CDR2 SNEGSKA come from the germline V gene (reference sequence). The CDR3 length is 14 residues. V dropped 0 bases and J dropped 5 bases, with 10 bases sitting between them. The CDR3 sequence: CSARDRTVNEKLFF. As DNA, the CDR3 is TGCAGTGCTAGAGACCGAACTGTAAATGAAAAACTGTTTTTT.

This clonotype was counted between two and nine times. The J gene is TRBJ2-5, the V gene TRBV9, with TRBD2 matching over 7 bases. The CDR3 consists of 16 residues. Germline trimming cut 2 bases from V and 2 bases from J; bases unmatched to any gene: 9. CDR1 SGDLS and CDR2 YYNGEE come from the germline V gene. CDR3 sequence: CASSVCHLADQETQYF. The DNA for the CDR3 is TGTGCCAGCAGCGTTTGCCACCTAGCGGATCAAGAGACCCAGTACTTC.

This chain links TRBV7-9 with TRBJ2-1, with 9 bases lining up with TRBD2. Germline CDR1 is SEHNR and CDR2 is FQNEAQ (reference sequence). This CDR3 spans 17 amino acids. Trimming removed 1 base from V and 3 bases from J; junction bases left unmatched: 7. CDR3 coding DNA: TGTGCCAGCAGCTTAGAGGGGAGCGGGGGGCTCTACAATGAGCAGTTCTTC. Translated: CASSLEGSGGLYNEQFF.

This clonotype showed up just a few times. J is TRBJ2-1 and V is TRBV27, with unresolved D. Trimming stripped 3 bases from V and 9 bases from J, with 9 bases between. Germline V gene sequence: CDR1 MNHEY, CDR2 SMNVEV (reference sequence). This CDR3 is 12 amino acids long. CDR3 in DNA: TGTGCCAGCAGTTTTGGGGTGTCTGAGCAGTTCTTC. Protein product: CASSFGVSEQFF.

This clonotype has more than one count but fewer than ten. The chain employs TRBV20-1 and TRBJ2-7, with 12 positions matching TRBD1. The germline CDR1 and CDR2 sequences are DFQATT and SNEGSKA (reference sequence). This CDR3 is 14 amino acids long. V lost 3 bases and J lost 3; bases outside the gene matches: 3. Here the CDR3 DNA reads TGCAGTGCTAGTGGGACAGGGGGCCACTACGAGCAGTACTTC. Its translation is CSASGTGGHYEQYF.

The chain has TRBV2 and TRBJ2-3, with 8 bases that match TRBD2. CDR3 length: 15 amino acids. Looked up from germline, CDR1 is SNHLY and CDR2 is FYNNEI. The junction had 6 bases not matched to a gene; V was cut back by 6 bases and J by 1 base. CDR3 amino acids: CASRATSVGTDTQYF. The CDR3 bases are TGTGCCAGCAGGGCGACTAGCGTGGGCACAGATACGCAGTATTTT.

The chain combines TRBV7-9 with TRBJ1-1, with unresolved D. The CDR3 runs to 12 residues. Germline V lookup: CDR1 SEHNR, CDR2 FQNEAQ (reference sequence). With 7 bases removed from V and 3 bases from J, the gap between germline ends came to 9 bases. CDR3: CASNRRDTEAFF. For the CDR3, the DNA is TGTGCCAGCAACCGACGAGACACTGAAGCTTTCTTT.

The chain recombines TRBV2 with TRBJ2-1; D unresolved. Germline V gives CDR1 SNHLY, CDR2 FYNNEI. The V end lost 8 bases, the J end lost 9 bases, and 11 bases lay between the germline ends. The CDR3 is 11 amino acids. CDR3 region: CASRYGPEQFF. In nucleotides, the CDR3 is TGTGCCAGCCGCTACGGACCTGAGCAGTTCTTC.

The CDR3 here is CASSRGFGLGQGGSEAFF. As DNA, the CDR3 is TGCGCCAGCAGCAGAGGATTCGGGTTAGGGCAGGGTGGATCCGAAGCTTTCTTT. V usage is TRBV5-1 and J usage is TRBJ1-1; D perhaps matches TRBD1 (5 bases). Germline CDR1 SGHRS, CDR2 YFSETQ. Deletions cut 4 bases from V and 8 bases from J, with 30 bases between. The CDR3 runs 18 residues.

This clonotype was detected many times. The chain is built from TRBV24-1 and TRBJ2-1, with a possible D match to TRBD1 (6 bases). Germline CDR1 reads KGHDR; CDR2 reads SFDVKD. V lost 3 bases and J 7 bases, leaving 15 bases between the germline ends. The CDR3 runs to 15 residues. The DNA for the CDR3 is TGTGCCACCAGTGATGCAAGCACAGGGTCAAATGAGCAGTTCTTC. Protein sequence: CATSDASTGSNEQFF.

As to this clonotype: With a much larger clone just one base away, this may be a read error. This chain uses TRBV10-2 with TRBJ2-4, with TRBD2 matching over 13 bases. The germline V gene encodes CDR1 WSHSY and CDR2 SAAADI. CDR3 length: 14 amino acids. CDR3 loop: CASSATSGGNTQYF. The CDR3 coding sequence is TGCGCCAGCAGTGCGACTAGCGGGGGGAACACTCAGTACTTC.

The chain joins TRBV5-1 to TRBJ2-7, with TRBD1 matching over 8 bases. The CDR3 totals 15 residues. Germline V gene data show CDR1 as SGHRS and CDR2 as YFSETQ. J was trimmed by 2 bases and V by 1 base; bases with no gene match: 5. The CDR3 bases are TGCGCCAGCAGCTTGCTGGGACAGGAAACCTACGAGCAGTACTTC. Protein: CASSLLGQETYEQYF.

The gene calls are TRBV29-1 and TRBJ1-2, with D perhaps matching TRBD1 (6 bases). This CDR3 has 13 amino acids. V gave up 3 bases and J gave up 4 bases, with 12 bases separating them. Germline CDR1 reads SQVTM; CDR2 reads ANQGSEA. The CDR3 region has the DNA TGCAGCGTTGACGGGGGGCTATTCTATGGCTACACCTTC. This sequence encodes CSVDGGLFYGYTF.

The CDR3 DNA sequence: TGTGCCAGCAGCTCTCGACTAGCTACCACCGGGGAGCTGTTTTTT. Encoded protein: CASSSRLATTGELFF. V and J are TRBV7-2 and TRBJ2-2, with 7 bases matching TRBD2. CDR1 and CDR2 from the germline V gene are SGHTA and FQGNSA. The trim removed 4 bases at V and 4 bases at J, leaving 6 bases unmatched. This CDR3 has 15 amino acids.

The rearrangement uses TRBV7-9 and TRBJ2-5; no reliable D call. This CDR3 spans 16 amino acids. The ends were cut back, 1 base at V and 11 bases at J, with 23 bases in the middle. CDR1 SEHNR and CDR2 FQNEAQ come from the germline V gene (reference sequence). CDR3 in DNA: TGTGCCAGCAGCTTAGATCGGGCAGCGCCCTACAATGAGCAGTACTTC. It translates to CASSLDRAAPYNEQYF. The complete variable domain, with remaining parts taken from reference TRBV7-9 and TRBJ2-5, reads DTGVSQNPRHKITKRGQNVTFRCDPISEHNRLYWYRQTLGQGPEFLTYFQNEAQLEKSRLLSDRFSAERPKGSFSTLEIQRTEQGDSAMYLCASSLDRAAPYNEQYFGPGTRLLVL.

The sample holds a few counts of this clonotype. As DNA, the CDR3 is TGTGCCAGCAGGCAATCAGCGGGAACCTACAATGAGCAGTTCTTC. Translation: CASRQSAGTYNEQFF. The rearrangement joins TRBV2 to TRBJ2-1; 7 bases are a match to TRBD2. This CDR3 contains 15 residues. The junction had 7 bases not matched to a gene; V was cut back by 6 bases and J by 2 bases. The V gene's germline CDR1 is SNHLY and CDR2 FYNNEI. The whole variable domain, remainder taken from reference TRBV2 and TRBJ2-1, is EPEVTQTPSHQVTQMGQEVILRCVPISNHLYFYWYRQILGQKVEFLVSFYNNEISEKSEIFDDQFSVERPDGSNFTLKIRSTKLEDSAMYFCASRQSAGTYNEQFFGPGTRLTVL.

This chain links TRBV6-2 or TRBV6-3 with TRBJ2-7; D tentatively fits TRBD1 or TRBD2 (5 bases each). Germline loops: CDR1 MNHEY, CDR2 SVGEGT. Trimming removed 7 bases from V and 2 bases from J, with 21 bases in between. This CDR3 has 16 residues. CDR3 DNA sequence: TGTGCCAGCACCCGGCAGACAGAGGGGACCGCCTACGAGCAGTACTTC. Amino acids: CASTRQTEGTAYEQYF.

The J gene is TRBJ2-7, the V gene TRBV12-3 or TRBV12-4; no definite D call. V shed 7 bases and J shed 3 bases, with 16 bases lying between them. The CDR3 sequence is 14 residues long. The CDR3 spells CASTQGSRNYEQYF. The CDR3 region has the DNA TGTGCCAGCACTCAAGGTAGCCGAAACTACGAGCAGTACTTC.

This chain connects TRBV4-1 to TRBJ2-1; D is uncertain. The J call is doubtful: the DNA matches TRBJ2-7 better. Germline CDR1 is MGHRA and CDR2 is YSYEKL. The CDR3 has 15 residues. The CDR3 spells CASSQKGNSYNEQYF. In nucleotides, the CDR3 is TGCGCCAGCAGCCAAAAAGGGAACTCCTACAATGAGCAGTACTTC.

This rearrangement joins TRBV4-1 to TRBJ1-5, with D hard to call. The CDR3 extends over 15 amino acids. The V gene lost 4 bases and the J gene lost 4 bases, with 14 bases spanning the gap. From germline, CDR1 is MGHRA and CDR2 YSYEKL. This chain's CDR3 is CASSPLGVGNQPQHF. CDR3 nucleotide sequence: TGCGCCAGCAGCCCGTTGGGTGTGGGAAATCAGCCCCAGCATTTT.

The J gene is TRBJ2-3, the V gene TRBV15; D unclear. Germline V gives CDR1 LNHNV, CDR2 YYDKDF (reference sequence). This CDR3 contains 15 residues. V was pared by 0 bases and J by 3 bases, with 10 bases between. The CDR3 DNA follows: TGTGCCACCAGCAGAGATCTATCTAGAACAGATACGCAGTATTTT. Its protein is CATSRDLSRTDTQYF.